This T cell receptor beta chain was sequenced in a study of blood T cells in healthy people across ages. The sample, about 10 milliliters of peripheral blood, was drawn from each donor. Each sample had at least 6 million PBMCs isolated. Concerning this clonotype: Its antigen is currently unknown.

Whole-study results and caveats: It was not known whether donors were CMV positive (a possible confounder of expanded clonotype changes). Diversity was higher, and naive CD4+ cells more numerous, in long-lived donors than in aged donors.

Combining a sample-barcoded 5' primer with a J-beta primer mix, a second PCR ran for roughly 6 to 12 cycles. TCRdb re-derived calls from the 5' RACE reads in MiXCR, one entry per CDR3 protein. Here the sample spans about 770,000 distinct CDR3 sequences, roughly 44% being singletons. The sequence was obtained from a man aged 60 to 75 in good health. The material sequenced was blood.

The CDR3: CASSIRRDRANEQYF. CDR3 sequence (DNA): TGTGCCAGCAGCATCCGCAGGGACAGAGCCAATGAGCAGTACTTC. The chain joins TRBV11-2 to TRBJ2-5; TRBD1 matches at 7 bases. V was pared by 5 bases and J by 11 bases, with 17 bases of the junction left unmatched. This CDR3 contains 15 residues. Germline V gene data show CDR1 as SGHAT and CDR2 as FQNNGV.